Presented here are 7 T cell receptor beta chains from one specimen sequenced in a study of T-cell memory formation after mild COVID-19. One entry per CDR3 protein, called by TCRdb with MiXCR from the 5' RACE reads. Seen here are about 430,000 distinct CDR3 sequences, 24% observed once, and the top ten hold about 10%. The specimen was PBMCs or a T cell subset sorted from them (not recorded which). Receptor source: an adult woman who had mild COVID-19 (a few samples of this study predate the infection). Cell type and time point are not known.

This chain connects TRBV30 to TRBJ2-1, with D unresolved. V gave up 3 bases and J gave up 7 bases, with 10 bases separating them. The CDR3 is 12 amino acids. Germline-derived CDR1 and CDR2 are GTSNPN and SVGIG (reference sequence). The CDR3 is CAWSRDLNEQFF. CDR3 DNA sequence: TGTGCCTGGAGCCGAGACTTAAATGAGCAGTTCTTC.

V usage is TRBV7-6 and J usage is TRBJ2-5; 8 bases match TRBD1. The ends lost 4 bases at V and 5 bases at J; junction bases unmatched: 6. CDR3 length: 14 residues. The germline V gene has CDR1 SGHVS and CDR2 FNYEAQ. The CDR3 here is CASSSGQGGETQYF. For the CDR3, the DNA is TGTGCCAGCAGCTCCGGACAGGGCGGCGAGACCCAGTACTTC.

In DNA, the CDR3 is TGTGCCAGCAGTGTATTTCTTATCGGGGATCAAGAGACCCAGTACTTC. This translates into CASSVFLIGDQETQYF. The chain joins TRBV6-4 to TRBJ2-5, with D maybe TRBD2 (5 bases). Germline values: CDR1 MRHNA, CDR2 SNTAGT. This CDR3 has 16 residues. V was shortened by 4 bases and J by 2 bases, with 17 bases between the two germline ends.

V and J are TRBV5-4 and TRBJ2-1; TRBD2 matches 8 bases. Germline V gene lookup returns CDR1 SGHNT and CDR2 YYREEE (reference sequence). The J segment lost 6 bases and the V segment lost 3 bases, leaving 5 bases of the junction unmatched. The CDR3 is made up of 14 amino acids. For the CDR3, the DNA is TGTGCCAGCAGCTCGGGACTAGGACTCAATGAGCAGTTCTTC. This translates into CASSSGLGLNEQFF.

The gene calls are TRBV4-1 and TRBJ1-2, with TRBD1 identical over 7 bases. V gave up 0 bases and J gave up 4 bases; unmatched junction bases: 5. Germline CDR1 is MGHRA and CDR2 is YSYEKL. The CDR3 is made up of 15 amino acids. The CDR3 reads CASSQDGGQIYGYTF. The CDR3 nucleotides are TGCGCCAGCAGCCAAGACGGGGGACAGATCTATGGCTACACCTTC.

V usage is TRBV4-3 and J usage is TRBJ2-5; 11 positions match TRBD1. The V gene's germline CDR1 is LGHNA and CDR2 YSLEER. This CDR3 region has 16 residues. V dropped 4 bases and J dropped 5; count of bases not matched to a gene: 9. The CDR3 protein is CASSPRIRDRGETQYF. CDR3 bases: TGCGCCAGCAGCCCACGAATCCGGGACAGGGGGGAGACCCAGTACTTC.

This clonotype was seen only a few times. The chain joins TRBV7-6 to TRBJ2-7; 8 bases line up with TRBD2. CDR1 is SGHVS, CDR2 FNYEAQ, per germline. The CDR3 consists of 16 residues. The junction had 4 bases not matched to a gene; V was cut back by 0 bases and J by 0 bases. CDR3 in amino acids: CASSLAGGESSYEQYF. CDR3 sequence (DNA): TGTGCCAGCAGCTTAGCCGGGGGGGAGAGCTCCTACGAGCAGTACTTC. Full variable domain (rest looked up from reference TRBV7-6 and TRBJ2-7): GAGVSQSPRYKVTKRGQDVALRCDPISGHVSLYWYRQALGQGPEFLTYFNYEAQQDKSGLPNDRFSAERPEGSISTLTIQRTEQRDSAMYRCASSLAGGESSYEQYFGPGTRLTVT.